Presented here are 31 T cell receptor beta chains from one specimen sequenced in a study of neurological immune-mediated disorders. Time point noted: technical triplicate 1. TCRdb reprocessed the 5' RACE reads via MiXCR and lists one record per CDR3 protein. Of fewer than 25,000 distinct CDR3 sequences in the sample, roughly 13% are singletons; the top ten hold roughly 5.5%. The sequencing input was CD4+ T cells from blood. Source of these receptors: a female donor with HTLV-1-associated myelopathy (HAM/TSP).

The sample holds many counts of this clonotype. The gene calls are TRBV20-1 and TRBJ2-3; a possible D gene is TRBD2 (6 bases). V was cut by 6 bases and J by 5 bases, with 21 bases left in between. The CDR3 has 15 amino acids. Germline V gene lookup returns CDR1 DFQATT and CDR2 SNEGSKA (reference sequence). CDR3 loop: CSASGLASPGDTQYF. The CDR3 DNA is TGCAGTGCCAGCGGCCTAGCGAGCCCCGGAGATACGCAGTATTTT.

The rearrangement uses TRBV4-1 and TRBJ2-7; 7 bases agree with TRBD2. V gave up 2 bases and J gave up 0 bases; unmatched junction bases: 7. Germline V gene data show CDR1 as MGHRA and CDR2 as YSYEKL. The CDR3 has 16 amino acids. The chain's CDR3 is CASSQTQQRGSYEQYF. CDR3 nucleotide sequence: TGCGCCAGCAGCCAAACCCAGCAGCGGGGCTCCTACGAGCAGTACTTC.

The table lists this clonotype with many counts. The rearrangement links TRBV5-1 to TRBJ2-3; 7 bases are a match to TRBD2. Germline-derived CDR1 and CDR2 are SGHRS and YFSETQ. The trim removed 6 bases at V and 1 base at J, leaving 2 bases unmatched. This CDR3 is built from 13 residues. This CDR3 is CASKSGGTDTQYF. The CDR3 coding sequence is TGCGCCAGCAAGAGCGGGGGCACAGATACGCAGTATTTT.

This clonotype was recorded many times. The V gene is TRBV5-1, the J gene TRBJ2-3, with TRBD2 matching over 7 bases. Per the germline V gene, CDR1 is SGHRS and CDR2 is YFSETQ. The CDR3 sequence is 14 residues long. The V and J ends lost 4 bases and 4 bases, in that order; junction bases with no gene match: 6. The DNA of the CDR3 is TGCGCCAGCAGCAGGGCGGGAGAAGCAGATACGCAGTATTTT. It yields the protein CASSRAGEADTQYF.

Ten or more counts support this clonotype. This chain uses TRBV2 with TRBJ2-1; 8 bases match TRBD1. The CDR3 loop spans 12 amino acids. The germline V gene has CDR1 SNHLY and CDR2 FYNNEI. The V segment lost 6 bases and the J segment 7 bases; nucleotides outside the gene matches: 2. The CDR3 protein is CASSGQGNEQFF. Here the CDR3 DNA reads TGTGCCAGCAGCGGACAGGGAAATGAGCAGTTCTTC. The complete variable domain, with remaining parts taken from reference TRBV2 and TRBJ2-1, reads EPEVTQTPSHQVTQMGQEVILRCVPISNHLYFYWYRQILGQKVEFLVSFYNNEISEKSEIFDDQFSVERPDGSNFTLKIRSTKLEDSAMYFCASSGQGNEQFFGPGTRLTVL.

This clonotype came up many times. CDR3 in amino acids: CASMAGGDEKLFF. The DNA for the CDR3 is TGTGCCAGCATGGCAGGGGGGGATGAAAAACTGTTTTTT. This sequence joins TRBV28 and TRBJ1-4; 7 bases fit TRBD1. The CDR3 is made up of 13 amino acids. The germline CDR1 and CDR2 sequences are MDHEN and SYDVKM. Unmatched junction bases numbered 5, after V lost 7 bases and J lost 6 bases. The full variable domain, with the rest looked up from reference TRBV28 and TRBJ1-4, is DVKVTQSSRYLVKRTGEKVFLECVQDMDHENMFWYRQDPGLGLRLIYFSYDVKMKEKGDIPEGYSVSREKKERFSLILESASTNQTSMYLCASMAGGDEKLFFGSGTQLSVL.

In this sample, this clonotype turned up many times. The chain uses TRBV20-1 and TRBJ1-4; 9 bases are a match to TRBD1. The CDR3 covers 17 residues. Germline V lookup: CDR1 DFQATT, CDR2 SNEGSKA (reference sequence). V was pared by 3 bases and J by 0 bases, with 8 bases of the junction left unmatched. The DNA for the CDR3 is TGCAGTGCTAGGCCTCGACAGGGGGATGCAACTAATGAAAAACTGTTTTTT. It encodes CSARPRQGDATNEKLFF.

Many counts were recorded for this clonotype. As DNA, the CDR3 is TGCGCCAGCAGCTTGGCCCCCCGACTAGCCGAAGGCGAGCAGTACTTC. Residues: CASSLAPRLAEGEQYF. The J gene is TRBJ2-7, the V gene TRBV5-1; TRBD2 agrees at 7 bases. The CDR3 loop spans 16 amino acids. CDR1 and CDR2 from the germline V gene are SGHRS and YFSETQ. The ends lost 0 bases at V and 6 bases at J; junction bases unmatched: 12. The full variable domain, with the rest looked up from reference TRBV5-1 and TRBJ2-7, is KAGVTQTPRYLIKTRGQQVTLSCSPISGHRSVSWYQQTPGQGLQFLFEYFSETQRNKGNFPGRFSGRQFSNSRSEMNVSTLELGDSALYLCASSLAPRLAEGEQYFGPGTRLTVT.

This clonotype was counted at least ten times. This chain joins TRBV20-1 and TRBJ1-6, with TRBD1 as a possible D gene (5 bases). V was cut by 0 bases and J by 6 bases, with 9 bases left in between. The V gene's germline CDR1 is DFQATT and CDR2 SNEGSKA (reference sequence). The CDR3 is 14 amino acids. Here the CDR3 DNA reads TGCAGTGCTAGAGAGGGACCGCTTAATTCACCCCTCCACTTT. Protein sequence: CSAREGPLNSPLHF.

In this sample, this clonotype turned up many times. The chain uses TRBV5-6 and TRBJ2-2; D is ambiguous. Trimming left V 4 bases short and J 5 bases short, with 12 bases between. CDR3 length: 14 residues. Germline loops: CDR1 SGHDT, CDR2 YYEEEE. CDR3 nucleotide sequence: TGTGCCAGCAGCCCACCACTAAATACCGGGGAGCTGTTTTTT. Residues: CASSPPLNTGELFF.

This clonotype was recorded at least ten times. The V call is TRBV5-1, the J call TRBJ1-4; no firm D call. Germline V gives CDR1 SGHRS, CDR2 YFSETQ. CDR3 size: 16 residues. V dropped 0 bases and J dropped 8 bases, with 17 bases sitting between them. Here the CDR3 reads CASSLAARPRDEKLFF. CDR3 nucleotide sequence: TGCGCCAGCAGCTTGGCCGCGAGGCCCCGCGACGAAAAACTGTTTTTT.

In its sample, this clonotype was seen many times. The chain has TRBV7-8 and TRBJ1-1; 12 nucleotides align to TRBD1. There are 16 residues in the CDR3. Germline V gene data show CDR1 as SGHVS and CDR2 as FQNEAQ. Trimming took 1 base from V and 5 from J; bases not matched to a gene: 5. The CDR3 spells CASSLGGQGAETEAFF. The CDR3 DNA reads TGTGCCAGCAGCTTAGGGGGACAGGGGGCTGAAACTGAAGCTTTCTTT.

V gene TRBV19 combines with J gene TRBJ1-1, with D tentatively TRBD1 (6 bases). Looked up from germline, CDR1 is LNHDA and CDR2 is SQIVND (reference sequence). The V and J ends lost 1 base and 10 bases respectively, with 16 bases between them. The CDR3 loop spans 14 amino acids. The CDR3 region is CASSIARSGGAAFF. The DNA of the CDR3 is TGTGCCAGTAGTATAGCGAGGAGCGGGGGCGCAGCTTTCTTT. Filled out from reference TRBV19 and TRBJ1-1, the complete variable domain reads DGGITQSPKYLFRKEGQNVTLSCEQNLNHDAMYWYRQDPGQGLRLIYYSQIVNDFQKGDIAEGYSVSREKKESFPLTVTSAQKNPTAFYLCASSIARSGGAAFFGQGTRLTVV.

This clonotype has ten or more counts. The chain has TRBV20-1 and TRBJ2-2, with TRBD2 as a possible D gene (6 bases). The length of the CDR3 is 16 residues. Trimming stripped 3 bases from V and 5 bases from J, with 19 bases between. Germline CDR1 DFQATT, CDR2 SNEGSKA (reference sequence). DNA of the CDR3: TGCAGTGCTAGGGGGGGAGAACCCCGGAGTACCGGGGAGCTGTTTTTT. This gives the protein CSARGGEPRSTGELFF.

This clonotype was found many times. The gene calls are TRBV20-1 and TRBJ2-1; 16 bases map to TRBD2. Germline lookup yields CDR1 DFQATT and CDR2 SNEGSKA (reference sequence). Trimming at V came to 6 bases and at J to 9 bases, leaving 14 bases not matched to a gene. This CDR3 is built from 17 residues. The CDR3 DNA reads TGCAGTGCCCGGGGACTAGCGGGGGGGCCACGGTCCCTTGAGCAGTTCTTC. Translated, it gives CSARGLAGGPRSLEQFF.

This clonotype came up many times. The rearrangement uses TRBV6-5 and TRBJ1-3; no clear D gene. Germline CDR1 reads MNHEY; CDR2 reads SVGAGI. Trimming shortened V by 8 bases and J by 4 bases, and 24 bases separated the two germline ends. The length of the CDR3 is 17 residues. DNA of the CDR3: TGTGCCAGCCGACGGGAAATAGTCTCGGCGTCGGGAAACACCATATATTTT. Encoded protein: CASRREIVSASGNTIYF.

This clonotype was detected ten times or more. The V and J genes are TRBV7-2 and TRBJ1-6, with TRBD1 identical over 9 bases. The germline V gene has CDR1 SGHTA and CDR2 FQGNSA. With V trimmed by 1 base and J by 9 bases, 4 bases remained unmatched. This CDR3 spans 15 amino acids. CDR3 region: CASSLERTGASPLHF. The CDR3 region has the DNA TGTGCCAGCAGCTTAGAGAGGACAGGGGCTTCACCCCTCCACTTT.

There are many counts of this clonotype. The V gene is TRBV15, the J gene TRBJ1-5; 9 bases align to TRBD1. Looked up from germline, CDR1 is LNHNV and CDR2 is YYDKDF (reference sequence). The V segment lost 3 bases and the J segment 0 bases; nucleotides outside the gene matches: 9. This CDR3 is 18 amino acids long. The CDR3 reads CATSRGDRVRYSNQPQHF. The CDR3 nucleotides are TGTGCCACCAGCAGGGGGGACAGGGTAAGGTATAGCAATCAGCCCCAGCATTTT.

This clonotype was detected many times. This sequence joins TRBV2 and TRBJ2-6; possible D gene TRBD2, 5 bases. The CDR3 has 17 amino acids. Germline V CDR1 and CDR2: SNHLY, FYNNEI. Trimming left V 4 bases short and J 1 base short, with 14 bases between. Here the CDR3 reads CASSARTGRSGANVLTF. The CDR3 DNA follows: TGTGCCAGCAGTGCCAGGACGGGAAGATCTGGGGCCAACGTCCTGACTTTC.

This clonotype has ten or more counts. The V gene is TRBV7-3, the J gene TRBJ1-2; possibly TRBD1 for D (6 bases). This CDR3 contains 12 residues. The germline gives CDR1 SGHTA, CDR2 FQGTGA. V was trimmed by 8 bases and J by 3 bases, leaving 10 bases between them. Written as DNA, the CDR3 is TGTGCCAGCGGGAACAGGGACTATGGCTACACCTTC. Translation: CASGNRDYGYTF.

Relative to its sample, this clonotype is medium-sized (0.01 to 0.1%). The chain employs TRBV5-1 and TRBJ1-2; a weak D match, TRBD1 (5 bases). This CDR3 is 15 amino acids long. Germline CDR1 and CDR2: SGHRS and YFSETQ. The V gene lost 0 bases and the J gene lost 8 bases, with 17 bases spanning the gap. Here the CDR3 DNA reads TGCGCCAGCAGCTTGGGATCCGCAGGGATAGGGGGCTACACCTTC. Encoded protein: CASSLGSAGIGGYTF.

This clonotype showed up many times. The CDR3 spells CASSQEAGNQPQHF. In DNA, the CDR3 is TGCGCCAGCAGCCAAGAAGCGGGGAATCAGCCCCAGCATTTT. V and J are TRBV4-3 and TRBJ1-5, with no clear D. From germline, CDR1 is LGHNA and CDR2 YSLEER. The CDR3 extends over 14 amino acids. V was clipped by 0 bases and J by 4 bases, with 7 bases between them.

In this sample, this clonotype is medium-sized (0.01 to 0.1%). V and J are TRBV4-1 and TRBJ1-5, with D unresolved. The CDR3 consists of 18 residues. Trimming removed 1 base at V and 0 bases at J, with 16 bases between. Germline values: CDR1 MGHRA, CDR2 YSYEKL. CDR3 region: CASSQAHIVTDSNQPQHF. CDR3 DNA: TGCGCCAGCAGCCAAGCGCACATCGTAACCGATAGCAATCAGCCCCAGCATTTT.

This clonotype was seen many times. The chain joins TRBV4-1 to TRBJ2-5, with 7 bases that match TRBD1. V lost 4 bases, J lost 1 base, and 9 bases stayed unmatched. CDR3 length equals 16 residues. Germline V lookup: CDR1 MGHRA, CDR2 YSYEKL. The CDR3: CASSPRGGAGQETQYF. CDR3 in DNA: TGCGCCAGCAGCCCCCGAGGGGGCGCAGGCCAAGAGACCCAGTACTTC.

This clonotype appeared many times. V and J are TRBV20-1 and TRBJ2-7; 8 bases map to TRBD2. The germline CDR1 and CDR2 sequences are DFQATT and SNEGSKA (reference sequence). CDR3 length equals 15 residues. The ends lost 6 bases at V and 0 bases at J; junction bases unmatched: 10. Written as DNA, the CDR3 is TGCAGTGCGCGGAATAGCGGGACTGGCTCCTACGAGCAGTACTTC. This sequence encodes CSARNSGTGSYEQYF.

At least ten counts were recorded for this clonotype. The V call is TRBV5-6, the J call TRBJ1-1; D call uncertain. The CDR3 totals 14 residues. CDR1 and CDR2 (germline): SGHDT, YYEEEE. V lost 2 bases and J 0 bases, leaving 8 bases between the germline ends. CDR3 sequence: CASSFLQLNTEAFF. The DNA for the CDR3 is TGTGCCAGCAGCTTCCTACAGCTGAACACTGAAGCTTTCTTT.

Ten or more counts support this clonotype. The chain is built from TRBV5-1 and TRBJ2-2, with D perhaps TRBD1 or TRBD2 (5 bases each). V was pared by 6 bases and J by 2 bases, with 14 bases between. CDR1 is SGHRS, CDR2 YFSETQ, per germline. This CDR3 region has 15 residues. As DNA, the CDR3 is TGCGCCAGCATTTCTAACGGGGCCAACACCGGGGAGCTGTTTTTT. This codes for CASISNGANTGELFF.

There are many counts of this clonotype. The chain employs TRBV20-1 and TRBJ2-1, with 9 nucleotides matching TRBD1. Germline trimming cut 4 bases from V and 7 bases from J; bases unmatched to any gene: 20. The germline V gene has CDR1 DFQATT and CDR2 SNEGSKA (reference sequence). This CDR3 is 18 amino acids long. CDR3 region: CSAIRVTGGGAGKNEQFF. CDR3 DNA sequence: TGCAGTGCTATAAGGGTGACAGGGGGAGGTGCGGGCAAAAATGAGCAGTTCTTC.

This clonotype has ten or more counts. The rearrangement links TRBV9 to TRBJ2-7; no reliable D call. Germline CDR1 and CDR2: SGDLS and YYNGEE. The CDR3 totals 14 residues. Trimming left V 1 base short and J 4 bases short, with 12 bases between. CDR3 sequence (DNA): TGTGCCAGCAGCGTATATCCTGAAGGGTACGAGCAGTACTTC. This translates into CASSVYPEGYEQYF.

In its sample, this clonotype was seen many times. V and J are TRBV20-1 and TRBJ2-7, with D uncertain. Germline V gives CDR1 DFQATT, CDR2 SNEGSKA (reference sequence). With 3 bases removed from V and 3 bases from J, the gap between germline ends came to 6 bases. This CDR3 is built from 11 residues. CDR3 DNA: TGCAGTGCTAGTCTGGACTACGAGCAGTACTTC. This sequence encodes CSASLDYEQYF.

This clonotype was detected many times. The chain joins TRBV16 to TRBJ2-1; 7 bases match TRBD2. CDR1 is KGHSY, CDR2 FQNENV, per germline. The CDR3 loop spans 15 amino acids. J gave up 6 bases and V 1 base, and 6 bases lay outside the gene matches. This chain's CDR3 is CASSQWSLAANEQFF. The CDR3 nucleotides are TGTGCCAGCAGCCAATGGTCCCTAGCGGCCAATGAGCAGTTCTTC.